Included here is one TCR beta chain sequence, with context. Its antigen remains unknown. Germline CDR1 MDHEN, CDR2 SYDVKM. With 3 bases clipped from V and 2 bases from J, the junction kept 11 bases outside the gene matches. This CDR3 has 17 residues. The data are from a study of cytomegalovirus exposure and HLA in healthy donors. Whole-study context: Genotyping of roughly 400 donors showed that 70% to 90% belonged to the Caucasian-associated ancestry cluster.

PCR amplification relied on 60 Vbeta primers (plus 13 Jbeta primers). Profiling relied on immunoSEQ multiplex PCR, and the TCRdb table lists in-frame clones only, not all of them. Of 100,000 to 150,000 clones in the sample, around 80% were seen once. Findings and caveats of the study: One variant, a missense change in DCLRE1C, was linked in a later analysis to TCR beta V- and J-gene trimming. Specificity of a few CMV-associated chains for CMV antigens was verified in vitro. Later analysis placed DRB1 highest and HLA-C lowest in TCR association rates, which differed by HLA locus.

Sequencing was carried out using PBMCs. The clonotype originates from a woman between 35 and 50 years old in good health and CMV-seronegative. The chain has TRBV28 and TRBJ2-3, with 7 bases identical to TRBD2. DNA of the CDR3: TGTGCCAGCAGTTTCTCGGCGGGCGGGAGATCCACAGATACGCAGTATTTT. Amino acid sequence: CASSFSAGGRSTDTQYF.